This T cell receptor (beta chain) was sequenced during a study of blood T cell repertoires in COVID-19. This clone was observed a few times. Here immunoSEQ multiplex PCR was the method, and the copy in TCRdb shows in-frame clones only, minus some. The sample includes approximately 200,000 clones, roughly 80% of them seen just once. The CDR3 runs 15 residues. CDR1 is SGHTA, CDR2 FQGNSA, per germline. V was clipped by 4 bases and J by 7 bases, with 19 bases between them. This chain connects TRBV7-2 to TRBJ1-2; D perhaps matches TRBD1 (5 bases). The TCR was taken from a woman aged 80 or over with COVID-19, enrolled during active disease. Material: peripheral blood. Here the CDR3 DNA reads TGTGCCAGCAGCTCGACCGGGAGGGATAGGGGTGGCTACACCTTC. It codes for CASSSTGRDRGGYTF. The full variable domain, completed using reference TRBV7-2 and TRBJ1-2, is GAGVSQSPSNKVTEKGKDVELRCDPISGHTALYWYRQSLGQGLEFLIYFQGNSAPDKSGLPSDRFSAERTGGSVSTLTIQRTQQEDSAVYLCASSSTGRDRGGYTFGSGTRLTVV.